Listed below are T cell receptor beta chains from one sample, sequenced in a study of tumor-infiltrating lymphocytes in localized non-small cell lung cancer. Sequenced by immunoSEQ multiplex PCR; TCRdb stores in-frame clones only, minus some. Seen here are approximately 13,000 clones, roughly two thirds observed once, and the top ten hold 9% to 9.5%. The sequencing input was lung tumor tissue. The receptors come from a human donor with non-small cell lung cancer. CDR3s include the opening cysteine and the closing phenylalanine or tryptophan. The order of the fields is V gene, D gene, clone size, J gene, CDR3 DNA, CDR3 protein. D genes are given only for firm matches. The size field is filled for only some rows; it gives once, few, many or a size class.

>TRBV7-9|TRBD2|-|TRBJ2-4
TGTGCCAGCACCGACATACGGGTCGGTCTAGCGGGATCAAACATTCAGTACTTC
CASTDIRVGLAGSNIQYF
>TRBV27|-|few|TRBJ1-2
TGTGCCAGCAGTTCTGAGGGTTGGGGCTACACCTTC
CASSSEGWGYTF
>TRBV2|-|-|TRBJ1-6
TGTGCCAGCAGTGAAGCTCAAGGGTATTCACCCCTCCACTTT
CASSEAQGYSPLHF
>TRBV19|TRBD2|-|TRBJ2-3
TGTGCCAGTAGTATGGTCCTAGCGGGAACAGATACGCAGTATTTT
CASSMVLAGTDTQYF
>TRBV2|TRBD2|few|TRBJ2-3
TGTGCCAGCAGTGAAGGACTAGCGGGAGGCTCAGATACGCAGTATTTT
CASSEGLAGGSDTQYF
>TRBV6-6|TRBD1|few|TRBJ2-5
TGTGCCAGCAGGCCGGGACAGAACCAAGAGACCCAGTACTTC
CASRPGQNQETQYF
>TRBV7-3|-|-|TRBJ1-1
TGTGCCAGCAGCCATAATATGAACACTGAAGCTTTCTTT
CASSHNMNTEAFF
>TRBV6-5|-|-|TRBJ1-6
TGTGCCAGCAGTTACGAGGGCTGGTATAATTCACCCCTCCACTTT
CASSYEGWYNSPLHF
>TRBV27|-|-|TRBJ1-6
TGTGCCAGCAGCCTAATGGGACTTCATAATTCACCCCTCCACTTT
CASSLMGLHNSPLHF
>TRBV5-1|-|once|TRBJ2-2
TGCGCCAGCAGCTTAAGCGGGGAGCTGTTTTTT
CASSLSGELFF
>TRBV7-9|TRBD1|-|TRBJ1-6
TGTGCCAGCAGCTTGGGACAGGGGGATAATTCACCCCTCCACTTT
CASSLGQGDNSPLHF
>TRBV10-3|TRBD2|-|TRBJ2-3
TGTGCCATCAGTGAGTCGGGAGCGGGAGGTTCAGATACGCAGTATTTT
CAISESGAGGSDTQYF
>TRBV7-9|-|-|TRBJ1-1
TGTGCCAGCAGCTTGAAGGGGGACACTGAAGCTTTCTTT
CASSLKGDTEAFF
>TRBV7-8|-|medium-sized|TRBJ1-2
TGTGCCAGCAGCTTCGGGGGCGCCGATGGCTACACCTTC
CASSFGGADGYTF
>TRBV6-6|-|few|TRBJ1-2
TGTGCCAGCAGTTACTCACTATCCCCACCTGATGGCTACACCTTC
CASSYSLSPPDGYTF
>TRBV5-1|-|-|TRBJ2-2
TGCGCCAGCAGCCAGGGGGGGTTCAGGTTGAACACCGGGGAGCTGTTTTTT
CASSQGGFRLNTGELFF
>TRBV19|TRBD1|-|TRBJ2-7
TGTGCCAGTAGTATAGCTGGACAGGGTTACGAGCAGTACTTC
CASSIAGQGYEQYF
>TRBV19|-|-|TRBJ2-3
TGTGCCAGTAGCGGGGCTTTCACAGATACGCAGTATTTT
CASSGAFTDTQYF